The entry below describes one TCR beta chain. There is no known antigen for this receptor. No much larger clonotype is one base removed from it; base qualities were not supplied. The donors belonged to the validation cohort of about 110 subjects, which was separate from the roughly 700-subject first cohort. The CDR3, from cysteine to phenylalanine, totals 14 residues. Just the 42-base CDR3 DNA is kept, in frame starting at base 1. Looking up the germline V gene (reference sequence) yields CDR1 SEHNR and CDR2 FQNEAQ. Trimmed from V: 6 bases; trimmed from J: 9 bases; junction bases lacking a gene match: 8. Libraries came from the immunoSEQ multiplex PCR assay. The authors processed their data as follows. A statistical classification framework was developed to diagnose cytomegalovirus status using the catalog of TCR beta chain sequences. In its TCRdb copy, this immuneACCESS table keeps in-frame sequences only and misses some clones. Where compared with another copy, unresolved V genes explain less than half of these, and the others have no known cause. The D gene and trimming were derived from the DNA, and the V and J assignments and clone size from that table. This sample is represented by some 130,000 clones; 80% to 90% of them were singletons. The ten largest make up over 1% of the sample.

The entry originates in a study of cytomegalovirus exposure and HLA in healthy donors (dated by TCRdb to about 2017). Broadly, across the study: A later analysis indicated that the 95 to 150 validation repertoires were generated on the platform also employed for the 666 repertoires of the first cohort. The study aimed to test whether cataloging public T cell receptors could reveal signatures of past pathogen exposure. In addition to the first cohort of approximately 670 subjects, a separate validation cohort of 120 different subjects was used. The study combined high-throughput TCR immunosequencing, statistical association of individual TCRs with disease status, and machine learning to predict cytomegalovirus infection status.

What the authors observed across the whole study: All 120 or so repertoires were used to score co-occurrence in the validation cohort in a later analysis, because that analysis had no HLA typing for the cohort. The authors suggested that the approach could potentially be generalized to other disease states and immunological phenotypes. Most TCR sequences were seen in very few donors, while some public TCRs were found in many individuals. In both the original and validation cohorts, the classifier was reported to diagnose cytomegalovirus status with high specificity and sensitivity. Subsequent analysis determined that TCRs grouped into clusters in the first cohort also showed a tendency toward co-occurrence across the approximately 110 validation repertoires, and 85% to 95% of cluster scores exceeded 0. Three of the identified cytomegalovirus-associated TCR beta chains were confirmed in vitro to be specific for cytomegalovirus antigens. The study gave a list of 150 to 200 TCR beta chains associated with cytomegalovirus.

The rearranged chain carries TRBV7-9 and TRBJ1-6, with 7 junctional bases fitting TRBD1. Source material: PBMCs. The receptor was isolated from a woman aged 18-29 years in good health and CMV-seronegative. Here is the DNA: TGTGCCAGCAGAACCGGGACAGCCTCTTCACCCCTCCACTTT. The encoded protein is CASRTGTASSPLHF. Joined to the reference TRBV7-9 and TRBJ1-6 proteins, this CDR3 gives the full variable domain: DTGVSQNPRHKITKRGQNVTFRCDPISEHNRLYWYRQTLGQGPEFLTYFQNEAQLEKSRLLSDRFSAERPKGSFSTLEIQRTEQGDSAMYLCASRTGTASSPLHFGNGTRLTVT.